Listed below are T cell receptor beta chains from one sample, sequenced in a study of T cell repertoires in cytomegalovirus infection. TCRdb redid the calling of the reads with MiXCR, one entry per CDR3 protein. Of 45,000 to 65,000 distinct CDR3 sequences listed, less than 20% are singletons. These receptors' targets are unknown. The material was CD8+ T cells from cultured PBMCs, obtained from culture after CMV antigen stimulation. The receptors stem from a human donor in good health (CMV status not recorded). Some clones in this sample may be carry-over from other donors' samples. The CDR3 runs from the conserved cysteine through the conserved F or W. D genes are given only for firm matches. Clone size appears in some rows only: once, few, many, or a class for an expanded clone.

CDR3nt: TGTGCCAGCAGTTACATTTCCAGGGATACGCAGTATTTT
CDR3aa: CASSYISRDTQYF
abundance: -
j_gene: TRBJ2-3
d_gene: -
v_gene: TRBV6-5

CDR3nt: TGTGCCAGCAGCCCCACCGCCCCCGGGACAGGCTATGGCTACACCTTC
CDR3aa: CASSPTAPGTGYGYTF
abundance: few
j_gene: TRBJ1-2
d_gene: TRBD1
v_gene: TRBV7-2

CDR3nt: TGTGCCAGCAGCCACCACCCAATCCGGGACGGGGAGATTTATAGCAATCAGCCCCAGCATTTT
CDR3aa: CASSHHPIRDGEIYSNQPQHF
abundance: many
j_gene: TRBJ1-5
d_gene: -
v_gene: TRBV7-2

CDR3nt: TGTGCCAGCAGCTCTGCGGGTTGGGGGATAGACGAGCAGTACTTC
CDR3aa: CASSSAGWGIDEQYF
abundance: few
j_gene: TRBJ2-7
d_gene: -
v_gene: TRBV7-6

CDR3nt: TGTGCCAGCAGCTTAGGGGGTGCCGGGGCCAACGTCCTGACTTTC
CDR3aa: CASSLGGAGANVLTF
abundance: -
j_gene: TRBJ2-6
d_gene: -
v_gene: TRBV7-6

CDR3nt: TGTGCCAGCAGCGATACAGGGTTCGGCAATCAGCCCCAGCATTTT
CDR3aa: CASSDTGFGNQPQHF
abundance: -
j_gene: TRBJ1-5
d_gene: -
v_gene: TRBV7-2

CDR3nt: TGTGCCAGCAGTTTATGGCACGGGAGGGAAGAGACCCAGTACTTC
CDR3aa: CASSLWHGREETQYF
abundance: few
j_gene: TRBJ2-5
d_gene: TRBD2
v_gene: TRBV27

CDR3nt: TGTGCCAGCAGCTTCGGGACTACCCTTGGGGATACGCAGTATTTT
CDR3aa: CASSFGTTLGDTQYF
abundance: few
j_gene: TRBJ2-3
d_gene: TRBD2
v_gene: TRBV11-2

CDR3nt: TGTGCCACCAGCTTAGGAGCCTCGGGGGCGGGGAAGGATGGCTACACCTTC
CDR3aa: CATSLGASGAGKDGYTF
abundance: -
j_gene: TRBJ1-2
d_gene: -
v_gene: TRBV7-6

CDR3nt: TGTGCCAGCAGTTCCCGGGACAGGGGCAGGATGAACACTGAAGCTTTCTTT
CDR3aa: CASSSRDRGRMNTEAFF
abundance: few
j_gene: TRBJ1-1
d_gene: TRBD1
v_gene: TRBV28

CDR3nt: TGTGCCAGCAGGCAAAGGCGGACAGGGTTCTACAATGAGCAGTTCTTC
CDR3aa: CASRQRRTGFYNEQFF
abundance: -
j_gene: TRBJ2-1
d_gene: TRBD1
v_gene: TRBV11-2

CDR3nt: TGTGCCAGCAGTTACAGAGCGGTTCTAGTCAGAAGCACAGATACGCAGTATTTT
CDR3aa: CASSYRAVLVRSTDTQYF
abundance: -
j_gene: TRBJ2-3
d_gene: -
v_gene: TRBV6-2/TRBV6-3

CDR3nt: TGTGCCAGCAGTGACAGGGCGGAGAATTCACCCCTCCACTTT
CDR3aa: CASSDRAENSPLHF
abundance: -
j_gene: TRBJ1-6
d_gene: -
v_gene: TRBV6-4

CDR3nt: TGTGCCAGCAGTGATCACTATGGCTACACCTTC
CDR3aa: CASSDHYGYTF
abundance: -
j_gene: TRBJ1-2
d_gene: -
v_gene: TRBV6-6

CDR3nt: TGTGCCAGCAGCGTCTTAGCGGGGGGCCCCTACGAGCAGTACTTC
CDR3aa: CASSVLAGGPYEQYF
abundance: many
j_gene: TRBJ2-7
d_gene: TRBD2
v_gene: TRBV7-2

CDR3nt: TGTGCCAGCAGCTTGAGTCGGGACGGGTCCTACAATGAGCAGTTCTTC
CDR3aa: CASSLSRDGSYNEQFF
abundance: -
j_gene: TRBJ2-1
d_gene: -
v_gene: TRBV5-4

CDR3nt: TGTGCCAGCAGGCGACTAGCGGGGGAATTCGGGGAGCTGTTTTTT
CDR3aa: CASRRLAGEFGELFF
abundance: once
j_gene: TRBJ2-2
d_gene: TRBD2
v_gene: TRBV6-6

CDR3nt: TGTGCCAGCAGTTACTCGACGACAGGCCAAGGGTACGAGCAGTACTTC
CDR3aa: CASSYSTTGQGYEQYF
abundance: -
j_gene: TRBJ2-7
d_gene: -
v_gene: TRBV6-6

CDR3nt: TGTGCCAGCAGCCCCGGGACAGGGAGAGAGCAGTACTTC
CDR3aa: CASSPGTGREQYF
abundance: few
j_gene: TRBJ2-7
d_gene: TRBD1
v_gene: TRBV27

CDR3nt: TGCGCCAGCAGCCACCCGGGACAGGGGCCCAACTATGGCTACACCTTC
CDR3aa: CASSHPGQGPNYGYTF
abundance: few
j_gene: TRBJ1-2
d_gene: TRBD1
v_gene: TRBV4-1

CDR3nt: TGCGCCAGCAGCTACTGGACAGGGGGCAAGGAGAACACTGAAGCTTTCTTT
CDR3aa: CASSYWTGGKENTEAFF
abundance: -
j_gene: TRBJ1-1
d_gene: TRBD1
v_gene: TRBV5-1

CDR3nt: TGTGCCAGCAGCCCGGAGGTAGCGGGGACCACAGATACGCAGTATTTT
CDR3aa: CASSPEVAGTTDTQYF
abundance: -
j_gene: TRBJ2-3
d_gene: TRBD2
v_gene: TRBV7-6

CDR3nt: TGTGCCAGCAGTGAACTGACAGCTGTAAACGAAAAACTGTTTTTT
CDR3aa: CASSELTAVNEKLFF
abundance: few
j_gene: TRBJ1-4
d_gene: -
v_gene: TRBV2

CDR3nt: TGTGCCAGCAGCACGATGGGGGCAGGCCCGAACACTGAAGCTTTCTTT
CDR3aa: CASSTMGAGPNTEAFF
abundance: few
j_gene: TRBJ1-1
d_gene: -
v_gene: TRBV5-6

CDR3nt: TGTGCCAGCAGCTTAGAGGTAGCGGGGGGCTACAATGAGCAGTTCTTC
CDR3aa: CASSLEVAGGYNEQFF
abundance: -
j_gene: TRBJ2-1
d_gene: TRBD2
v_gene: TRBV7-6

CDR3nt: TGTGCCAGCAGTTACTTGGATCGAGGAGGTGAGCAGTACTTC
CDR3aa: CASSYLDRGGEQYF
abundance: -
j_gene: TRBJ2-7
d_gene: -
v_gene: TRBV6-5

CDR3nt: TGCAGTGCTTCTCCTCCCAGAGACAGGGACAGAAACACCATATATTTT
CDR3aa: CSASPPRDRDRNTIYF
abundance: -
j_gene: TRBJ1-3
d_gene: TRBD1
v_gene: TRBV20-1

CDR3nt: TGTGCCAGCAGTTACCCGACAGGGGGTTACGAGCAGTACTTC
CDR3aa: CASSYPTGGYEQYF
abundance: -
j_gene: TRBJ2-7
d_gene: TRBD1
v_gene: TRBV6-2/TRBV6-3

CDR3nt: TGTGCCAGCAGCGTAGATGGATCCCCCTCCTACAATGAGCAGTTCTTC
CDR3aa: CASSVDGSPSYNEQFF
abundance: -
j_gene: TRBJ2-1
d_gene: -
v_gene: TRBV9

CDR3nt: TGTGCTAGTGGTTTGCCGCAGGGGGTCGCCAATCAGCCCCAGCATTTT
CDR3aa: CASGLPQGVANQPQHF
abundance: few
j_gene: TRBJ1-5
d_gene: TRBD1
v_gene: TRBV12-5

CDR3nt: TGTGCCAGCACCCCCCTCCGGGACAATCAAGAGACCCAGTACTTC
CDR3aa: CASTPLRDNQETQYF
abundance: many
j_gene: TRBJ2-5
d_gene: -
v_gene: TRBV28

CDR3nt: TGTGCCAGCACCAAACCCGGGACGGAAATTATAAACTATGGCTACACCTTC
CDR3aa: CASTKPGTEIINYGYTF
abundance: -
j_gene: TRBJ1-2
d_gene: -
v_gene: TRBV6-2/TRBV6-3

CDR3nt: TGTGCCAGCAGCGTGGGGGGACAGTCCTACGAGCAGTACTTC
CDR3aa: CASSVGGQSYEQYF
abundance: -
j_gene: TRBJ2-7
d_gene: -
v_gene: TRBV9

CDR3nt: TGCGCCAGCAGCCACGGACTAAACACTGAAGCTTTCTTT
CDR3aa: CASSHGLNTEAFF
abundance: -
j_gene: TRBJ1-1
d_gene: -
v_gene: TRBV4-1

CDR3nt: TGTGCCATCAGTGATCCCCGTCAGGGCGTTAGTGTAGTCTACGAGCAGTACTTC
CDR3aa: CAISDPRQGVSVVYEQYF
abundance: -
j_gene: TRBJ2-7
d_gene: -
v_gene: TRBV10-3

CDR3nt: TGCGCCAGCAGCCAAGATCGGGGGGCAACTGAAGCTTTCTTT
CDR3aa: CASSQDRGATEAFF
abundance: many
j_gene: TRBJ1-1
d_gene: -
v_gene: TRBV4-1

CDR3nt: TGCGCCAGCAGCCAAGAACCCTCCCCTCCTAGCACAGATACGCAGTATTTT
CDR3aa: CASSQEPSPPSTDTQYF
abundance: -
j_gene: TRBJ2-3
d_gene: -
v_gene: TRBV4-3

CDR3nt: TGTGCCAGCAGTTACTCGGTCCTAGTCCGTTCGGAGACCCAGTACTTC
CDR3aa: CASSYSVLVRSETQYF
abundance: few
j_gene: TRBJ2-5
d_gene: -
v_gene: TRBV6-5

CDR3nt: TGTGCCAGCAGGACAGGGTTTACTGAAGCTTTCTTT
CDR3aa: CASRTGFTEAFF
abundance: many
j_gene: TRBJ1-1
d_gene: TRBD1
v_gene: TRBV12-3/TRBV12-4

CDR3nt: TGTGCCAGCAGTTATGGCGGGGAGCTGTTTTTT
CDR3aa: CASSYGGELFF
abundance: -
j_gene: TRBJ2-2
d_gene: -
v_gene: TRBV27

CDR3nt: TGTGCCAGCAGTCCCGACCTGGCGGGGACTGAAGCTTTCTTT
CDR3aa: CASSPDLAGTEAFF
abundance: -
j_gene: TRBJ1-1
d_gene: -
v_gene: TRBV27